This TCR beta chain emerged from a study of shared T cell receptors in the human thymus. This CDR3 comprises 17 residues. Germline V gene data show CDR1 as LNHDA and CDR2 as SQIVND (reference sequence). The ends lost 3 bases at V and 6 bases at J; junction bases unmatched: 16. The protocol was immunoSEQ multiplex PCR, while the TCRdb copy is restricted to in-frame clones and leaves out a portion. This table holds fewer than 700,000 clones, around 87% found once. This sample was shared with a second study, whose subject was human thymus T cells.

The sequence was obtained from a boy under two years old with a congenital heart defect. The V gene is TRBV19, the J gene TRBJ2-7; 8 nucleotides agree with TRBD2. Material: thymocytes. The CDR3 DNA sequence: TGTGCCAGTAGTATTAGACGTGGCGGGAGGAAGCCGGTCGAGCAGTACTTC. This sequence encodes CASSIRRGGRKPVEQYF. The whole variable domain, remainder taken from reference TRBV19 and TRBJ2-7, is DGGITQSPKYLFRKEGQNVTLSCEQNLNHDAMYWYRQDPGQGLRLIYYSQIVNDFQKGDIAEGYSVSREKKESFPLTVTSAQKNPTAFYLCASSIRRGGRKPVEQYFGPGTRLTVT.